What follows are 11 T cell receptor beta chains derived from one specimen sequenced in a study of blood T cells in healthy people across ages. Primers used in a second PCR of roughly 7 to 12 cycles were a sample-barcoded 5' primer and a J-beta primer mix. TCRdb reprocessed the 5' RACE reads via MiXCR and lists one record per CDR3 protein. This sample carries 650,000 to 1,000,000 distinct CDR3 sequences, around 36% of them seen once, and the ten largest clones take 10% to 15%. The sequenced sample was blood. The source is a man younger than 35 in good health.

The rearrangement uses TRBV7-2 and TRBJ2-3; D gene unclear. The germline CDR1 and CDR2 sequences are SGHTA and FQGNSA. CDR3 size: 15 residues. Trimming removed 1 base from V and 1 base from J, with 9 bases in between. The CDR3 sequence: CASSLGNAGTDTQYF. The DNA of the CDR3 is TGTGCCAGCAGCTTAGGTAACGCGGGCACAGATACGCAGTATTTT.

This CDR3 is CASSRSGTGYSGYTF. The CDR3 DNA is TGTGCCAGCAGCCGCTCCGGGACAGGGTATTCAGGCTACACCTTC. The rearrangement joins TRBV12-3 or TRBV12-4 to TRBJ1-2; 9 positions agree with TRBD1. V dropped 6 bases and J dropped 8; count of bases not matched to a gene: 13. The CDR3 covers 15 residues.

The table lists this clonotype with a count of one. A much bigger clone sits one base away, suggesting this may be a read error. This CDR3 fails to terminate in the conserved phenylalanine or tryptophan, so it likely reflects a read error. This chain joins TRBV12-3 or TRBV12-4 and TRBJ2-3, with 13 bases matching TRBD2. The CDR3 length is 15 residues. J lost 4 bases, V lost 9 bases, and 7 bases had no gene match. The CDR3: CASKTSGGAPDTQYS. In nucleotides, the CDR3 is TGTGCCAGTAAAACTAGCGGGGGGGCCCCAGATACGCAGTATTCT.

In regard to this clonotype: A much more abundant neighbour one base away suggests this may be a read error. This chain connects TRBV6-5 to TRBJ2-1, with D unresolved. The CDR3 runs to 12 residues. Germline assignment: CDR1 MNHEY and CDR2 SVGAGI. The CDR3: CAGSEQSNEQFF. CDR3 nucleotide sequence: TGTGCCGGCAGTGAACAGTCCAATGAGCAGTTCTTC.

The chain combines TRBV5-5 with TRBJ1-6, with unresolved D. There are 15 residues in the CDR3. Trimming shortened V by 2 bases and J by 5 bases, and 11 bases separated the two germline ends. Germline V gives CDR1 SGHKS, CDR2 YYEKEE (reference sequence). The CDR3 coding sequence is TGTGCCAGCAGCTTAAACGCGGCCGATAATTCACCCCTCCACTTT. Its protein product is CASSLNAADNSPLHF.

This clonotype came up a few times. CDR3 residues: CAWSVDRGYYEQYF. The CDR3 nucleotides read TGTGCCTGGAGTGTGGACAGGGGGTACTACGAGCAGTACTTC. The genes are TRBV30 and TRBJ2-5, with 10 bases fitting TRBD1. The J call is uncertain, as TRBJ2-7 better fits the DNA end. The CDR3 runs 14 residues. CDR1 and CDR2 from the germline V gene are GTSNPN and SVGIG (reference sequence).

The rearrangement uses TRBV10-3 and TRBJ2-7, with TRBD1 as a possible D gene (6 bases). The CDR3 runs 12 residues. V shed 3 bases and J shed 5 bases, with 8 bases lying between them. The V gene's germline CDR1 is ENHRY and CDR2 SYGVKD. CDR3 region: CAISDRDNEQYF. The CDR3 coding sequence is TGTGCCATCAGTGACAGGGACAACGAGCAGTACTTC.

This rearrangement joins TRBV29-1 to TRBJ2-1; a weak D match, TRBD2 (7 bases). V was cut by 1 base and J by 6 bases, with 16 bases left in between. This CDR3 spans 15 amino acids. The V gene's germline CDR1 is SQVTM and CDR2 ANQGSEA. Written as DNA, the CDR3 is TGCAGCGTTGAAGTCAGTGGGAGGGGGGTCAATGAGCAGTTCTTC. It is translated as CSVEVSGRGVNEQFF.

In this sample, this clonotype turned up a few times. The chain is built from TRBV20-1 and TRBJ1-2; D is undetermined. The CDR3 extends over 14 amino acids. V gave up 3 bases and J gave up 2 bases, with 13 bases separating them. The germline V gene encodes CDR1 DFQATT and CDR2 SNEGSKA (reference sequence). The chain's CDR3 is CSASNRMGNYGYTF. The CDR3 bases are TGCAGTGCTAGTAATCGGATGGGGAACTATGGCTACACCTTC.

V and J are TRBV5-1 and TRBJ1-1; weak D call: TRBD1 (6 bases). The CDR3 loop spans 16 amino acids. Per the germline V gene, CDR1 is SGHRS and CDR2 is YFSETQ. Trimming stripped 4 bases from V and 4 bases from J, with 20 bases between. The CDR3, as DNA: TGCGCCAGCAGCCCTTCCTCGGGGGGCGACGTCACTGAAGCTTTCTTT. Translating gives CASSPSSGGDVTEAFF.

This clonotype was observed a single time. The CDR3 DNA reads TGTGCCAGCAGTTACAGGGGCAGATCCTCGTCTGAAGCTTTCTTT. Translated, it gives CASSYRGRSSSEAFF. The J gene is TRBJ1-1, the V gene TRBV6-2 or TRBV6-3, with D tentatively TRBD1 (5 bases). In germline, CDR1 is MNHEY, CDR2 SVGEGT. The V end lost 2 bases, the J end lost 6 bases, and 16 bases lay between the germline ends. This CDR3 has 15 amino acids.